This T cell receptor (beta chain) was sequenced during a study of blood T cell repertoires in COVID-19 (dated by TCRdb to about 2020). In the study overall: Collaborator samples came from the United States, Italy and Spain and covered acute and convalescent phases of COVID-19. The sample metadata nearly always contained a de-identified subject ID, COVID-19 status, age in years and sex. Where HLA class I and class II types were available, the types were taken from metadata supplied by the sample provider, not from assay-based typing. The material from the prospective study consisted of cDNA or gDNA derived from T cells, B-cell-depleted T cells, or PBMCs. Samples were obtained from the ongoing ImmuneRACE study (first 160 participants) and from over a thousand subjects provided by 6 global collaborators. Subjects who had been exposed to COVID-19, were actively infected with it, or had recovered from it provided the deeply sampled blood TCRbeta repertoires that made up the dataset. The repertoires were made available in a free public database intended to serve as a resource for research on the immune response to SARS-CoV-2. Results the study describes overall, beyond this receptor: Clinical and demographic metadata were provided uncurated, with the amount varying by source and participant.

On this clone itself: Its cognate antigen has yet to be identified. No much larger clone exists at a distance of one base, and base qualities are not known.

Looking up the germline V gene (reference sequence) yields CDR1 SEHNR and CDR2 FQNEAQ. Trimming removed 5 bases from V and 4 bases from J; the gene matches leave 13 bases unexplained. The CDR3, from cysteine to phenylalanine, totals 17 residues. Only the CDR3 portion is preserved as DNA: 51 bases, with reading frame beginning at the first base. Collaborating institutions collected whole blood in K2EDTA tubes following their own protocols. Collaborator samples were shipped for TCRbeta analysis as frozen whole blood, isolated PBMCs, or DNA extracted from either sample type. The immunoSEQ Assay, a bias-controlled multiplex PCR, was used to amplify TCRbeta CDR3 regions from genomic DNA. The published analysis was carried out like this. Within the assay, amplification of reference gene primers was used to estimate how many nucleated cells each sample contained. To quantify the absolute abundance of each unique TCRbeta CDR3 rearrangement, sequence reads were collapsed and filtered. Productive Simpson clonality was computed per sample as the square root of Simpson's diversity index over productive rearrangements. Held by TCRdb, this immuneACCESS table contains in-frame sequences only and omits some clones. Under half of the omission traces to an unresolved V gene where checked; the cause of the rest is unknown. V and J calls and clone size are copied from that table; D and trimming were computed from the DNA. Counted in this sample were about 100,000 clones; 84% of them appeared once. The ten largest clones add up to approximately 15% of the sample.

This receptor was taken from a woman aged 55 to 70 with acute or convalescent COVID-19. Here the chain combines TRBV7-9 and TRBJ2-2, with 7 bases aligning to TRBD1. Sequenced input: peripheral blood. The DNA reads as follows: TGTGCCAGCAGCCCCCCTGGGACAGAAACTTTCACCGGGGAGCTGTTTTTT. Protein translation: CASSPPGTETFTGELFF.